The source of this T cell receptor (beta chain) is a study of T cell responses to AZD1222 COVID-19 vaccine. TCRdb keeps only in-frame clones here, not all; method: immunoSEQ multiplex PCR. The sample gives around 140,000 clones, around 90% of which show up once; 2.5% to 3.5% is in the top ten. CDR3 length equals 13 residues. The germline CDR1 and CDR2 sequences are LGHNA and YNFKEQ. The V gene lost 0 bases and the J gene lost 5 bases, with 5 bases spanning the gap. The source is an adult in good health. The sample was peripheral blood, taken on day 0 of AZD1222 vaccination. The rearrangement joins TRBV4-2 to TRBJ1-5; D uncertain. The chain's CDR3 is CASSQDTYQPQHF. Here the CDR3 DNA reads TGTGCCAGCAGCCAAGACACGTATCAGCCCCAGCATTTT.